This note documents a single T cell receptor beta chain sequence. The repertoire was sequenced with immunoSEQ multiplex PCR; TCRdb's copy has only in-frame clones and lacks some. The sample carries about 400,000 clones, about 90% recorded once. The sample comes from a study of blood T cell repertoires in COVID-19. Study in general: From T cells, B-cell-depleted T cells, or PBMCs came the material, which was cDNA or gDNA.

Germline-derived CDR1 and CDR2 are SGHTA and FQGNSA. CDR3 length: 18 residues. The V gene end was trimmed by 0 bases and the J gene end by 1 base; junction bases not matched to a gene: 7. The rearrangement joins TRBV7-2 to TRBJ1-3, with 9 bases lining up with TRBD1. This sequence originates from a middle-aged man with acute or convalescent COVID-19. Material for sequencing was peripheral blood. CDR3 nucleotides: TGTGCCAGCAGCTTAGCTACCGGGACAGGGTGGTCTGGAAACACCATATATTTT. This gives the protein CASSLATGTGWSGNTIYF.